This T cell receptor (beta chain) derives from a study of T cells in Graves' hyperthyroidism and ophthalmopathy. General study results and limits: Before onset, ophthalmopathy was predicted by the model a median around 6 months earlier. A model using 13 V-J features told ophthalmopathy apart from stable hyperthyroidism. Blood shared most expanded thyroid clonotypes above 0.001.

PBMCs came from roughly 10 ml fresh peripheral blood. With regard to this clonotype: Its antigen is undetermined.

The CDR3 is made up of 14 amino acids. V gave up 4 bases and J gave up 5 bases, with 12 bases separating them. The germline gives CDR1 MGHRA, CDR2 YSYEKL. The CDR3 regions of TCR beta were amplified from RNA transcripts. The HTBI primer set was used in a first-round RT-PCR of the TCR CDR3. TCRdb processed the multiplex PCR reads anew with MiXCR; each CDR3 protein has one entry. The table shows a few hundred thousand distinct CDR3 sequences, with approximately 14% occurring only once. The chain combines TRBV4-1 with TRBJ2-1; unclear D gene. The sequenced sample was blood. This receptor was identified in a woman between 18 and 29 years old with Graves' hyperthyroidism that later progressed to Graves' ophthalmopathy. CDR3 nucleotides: TGCGCCAGCAGCCCACTTATAGTCCACAATGAGCAGTTCTTC. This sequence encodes CASSPLIVHNEQFF.